This entry concerns a single T cell receptor beta chain. Unique molecular identifiers were attached to individual cDNA molecules within the library. TCRdb processed the RACE reads anew with MiXCR; each CDR3 protein has one entry. The sample consists of fewer than 85,000 distinct CDR3 sequences, more than 8.5% of them appearing once. The data originate from a study of human T cells and chemical hapten exposure. Study-level background: DPC (0.01%) was patch tested on the upper back and read at 6 days.

V was clipped by 1 base and J by 4 bases, with 8 bases between them. CDR3 length: 13 residues. From germline, CDR1 is SGDLS and CDR2 YYNGEE. Time point meaning: patch test 2, 6 weeks after DPC sensitization. As for treatment: therapeutic diphenylcyclopropenone sensitization with weekly scalp DPC. The source is a woman younger than 45 with alopecia areata. Some clones in this sample may be carry-over from other donors' samples. The rearrangement uses TRBV9 and TRBJ1-1, with D hard to call. The source material was whole blood, sampled in connection with sensitization to the hapten diphenylcyclopropenone (DPC). The chain's CDR3 is CASSVRQTTEAFF. Here the CDR3 DNA reads TGTGCCAGCAGCGTACGTCAGACCACTGAAGCTTTCTTT.